This T cell receptor (beta chain) was recorded in a study of blood T cell repertoires in COVID-19. Study information: COVID-19 samples from acute and convalescent phases originated in the United States, Italy and Spain. Sample material is recorded as cDNA or gDNA derived from T cells, B-cell-depleted T cells, or PBMCs.

In the source study's methods: Amplified reference gene primers provided the basis for estimating nucleated cell counts. Clones were sequenced by immunoSEQ multiplex PCR, and TCRdb holds only the in-frame ones, with some missing. The V and J calls and clone size are taken from that table; D and trimming were inferred from the DNA. This sample has roughly 100,000 clones, with about 88% found just once. The germline CDR1 and CDR2 sequences are SGHTA and FQGTGA. The CDR3 is 15 residues long. V lost 5 bases, J lost 5 bases, and 8 bases stayed unmatched. The sequence came from a woman aged 80 or older with active COVID-19. Sequencing was carried out using peripheral blood. The genes are TRBV7-3 and TRBJ2-7; 11 nucleotides match TRBD2. CDR3 loop: CASSKELAGDNEQYF. The CDR3 bases are TGTGCCAGCAGCAAGGAACTAGCGGGAGATAACGAGCAGTACTTC.